One and the same sample provided the 20 T cell receptor beta chains below, sequenced in a study of T-cell memory formation after mild COVID-19. TCRdb independently ran MiXCR on the 5' RACE reads; one entry per CDR3 protein. This table has tens of thousands of distinct CDR3 sequences, approximately 16% appearing once. Sequenced: PBMCs or a T cell subset sorted from them (not recorded which). The receptors stem from an adult woman who had mild COVID-19 (a few samples of this study predate the infection). Cell type and time point are not known.

This clonotype was counted a few times. The CDR3: CASSTGWRGEKLFF. CDR3 coding DNA: TGTGCCAGCAGCACAGGGTGGAGAGGTGAAAAACTGTTTTTT. J is TRBJ1-4 and V is TRBV7-9; D may be TRBD1 (6 bases). Germline-derived CDR1 and CDR2 are SEHNR and FQNEAQ (reference sequence). Trimming removed 5 bases from V and 7 bases from J, with 14 bases in between. CDR3 length: 14 amino acids.

The chain employs TRBV4-3 and TRBJ2-2; 13 positions match TRBD2. The CDR3 covers 20 residues. Trimming took 3 bases from V and 6 from J; bases not matched to a gene: 16. CDR1 LGHNA and CDR2 YSLEER come from the germline V gene. This CDR3 is CASSQYTPGLAGPRAGELFF. The CDR3 region has the DNA TGCGCCAGCAGCCAGTACACACCGGGACTAGCGGGACCCCGGGCCGGGGAGCTGTTTTTT.

This clonotype was recorded once. The CDR3 region has the DNA TGTGCCACCAGTGATACGGCCGGGACAGGGGGTCTCTATGGCTACACCTTC. Translation gives CATSDTAGTGGLYGYTF. This chain uses TRBV24-1 with TRBJ1-2, with 11 bases lining up with TRBD1. V was clipped by 3 bases and J by 4 bases; unmatched bases: 9. Germline V lookup: CDR1 KGHDR, CDR2 SFDVKD. The CDR3 extends over 17 amino acids.

The V gene is TRBV27, the J gene TRBJ1-1, with a possible D match to TRBD1 (5 bases). V was trimmed by 2 bases and J by 4 bases, leaving 11 bases between them. The V gene's germline CDR1 is MNHEY and CDR2 SMNVEV (reference sequence). The CDR3 covers 14 residues. Here the CDR3 reads CASSLGGEGTEAFF. In nucleotides, the CDR3 is TGTGCCAGCAGTTTAGGGGGGGAAGGCACTGAAGCTTTCTTT.

CDR3: CASTLARGGTQYF. In DNA, the CDR3 is TGTGCCAGCACCCTTGCCAGGGGTGGGACCCAGTACTTC. V and J are TRBV12-3 or TRBV12-4 and TRBJ2-5, with D perhaps matching TRBD1 (6 bases). V was cut by 7 bases and J by 7 bases, with 16 bases left in between. The CDR3 is 13 residues long.

This clonotype was detected only a few times. The rearrangement uses TRBV7-9 and TRBJ1-2; weak D call: TRBD1 (5 bases). This CDR3 has 14 amino acids. CDR1 and CDR2 from the germline V gene are SEHNR and FQNEAQ (reference sequence). Trimming removed 1 base from V and 7 bases from J, with 13 bases in between. The CDR3 is CASSLGFGQGGYTF. CDR3 DNA sequence: TGTGCCAGCAGCTTAGGGTTTGGACAAGGTGGCTACACCTTC.

This clonotype was counted a few times. The V and J genes are TRBV29-1 and TRBJ2-1, with unresolved D. Germline CDR1 SQVTM, CDR2 ANQGSEA. The CDR3 runs to 14 residues. The ends were cut back, 4 bases at V and 6 bases at J, with 16 bases in the middle. The CDR3 DNA follows: TGCAGCGTTGTAGAGGAGCTCCGGCTCAATGAGCAGTTCTTC. Translation gives CSVVEELRLNEQFF.

V and J are TRBV7-2 and TRBJ2-3, with a possible D match to TRBD2 (6 bases). Trimming stripped 5 bases from V and 6 bases from J, with 18 bases between. Germline CDR1 SGHTA, CDR2 FQGNSA. This CDR3 spans 15 amino acids. The CDR3 reads CASSQVGGSPDTQYF. In DNA form, the CDR3 reads TGTGCCAGCAGCCAAGTTGGGGGGAGCCCGGATACGCAGTATTTT.

The genes are TRBV30 and TRBJ2-7, with D uncertain. The CDR3 runs to 12 residues. V was trimmed by 2 bases and J by 2 bases, leaving 7 bases between them. Germline V gives CDR1 GTSNPN, CDR2 SVGIG (reference sequence). CDR3 protein: CAWSSGTYEQYF. The DNA of the CDR3 is TGTGCCTGGAGTAGTGGTACCTACGAGCAGTACTTC.

This clonotype was observed a handful of times. CDR3: CATSDQKETQYF. CDR3 sequence (DNA): TGTGCCACCAGTGATCAAAAAGAGACCCAGTACTTC. The chain has TRBV24-1 and TRBJ2-5; D not certain. The V gene lost 3 bases and the J gene lost 3 bases, with 4 bases spanning the gap. CDR3 length: 12 amino acids. CDR1 KGHDR and CDR2 SFDVKD come from the germline V gene.

V is TRBV4-3 and J is TRBJ2-1; 7 bases line up with TRBD2. The trim removed 4 bases at V and 4 bases at J, leaving 7 bases unmatched. Germline V gene lookup returns CDR1 LGHNA and CDR2 YSLEER. The CDR3 totals 15 residues. CDR3 amino acids: CASSPRLAKYNEQFF. The DNA for the CDR3 is TGCGCCAGCAGCCCACGACTAGCAAAGTACAATGAGCAGTTCTTC.

This clonotype appeared many times. The J gene is TRBJ1-2, the V gene TRBV29-1, with D unresolved. The germline V gene encodes CDR1 SQVTM and CDR2 ANQGSEA. With 0 bases removed from V and 3 bases from J, the gap between germline ends came to 5 bases. The CDR3 contains 12 residues. The chain's CDR3 is CSVEDRDYGYTF. DNA for the CDR3: TGCAGCGTTGAAGATCGGGACTATGGCTACACCTTC.

J is TRBJ2-7 and V is TRBV4-3; D is perhaps TRBD1 or TRBD2 (7 bases each). This CDR3 is built from 17 residues. Trimming removed 0 bases from V and 6 bases from J, with 21 bases in between. The germline CDR1 and CDR2 sequences are LGHNA and YSLEER. CDR3 residues: CASSQEATGTPGGEQYF. CDR3 coding DNA: TGCGCCAGCAGCCAAGAGGCGACAGGGACTCCGGGGGGCGAGCAGTACTTC.

This chain joins TRBV12-3 or TRBV12-4 and TRBJ2-7; no clear D gene. The CDR3 is made up of 14 amino acids. V lost 5 bases and J lost 4, with 15 bases in between. CDR3 amino acids: CASSPRAKLYEQYF. The CDR3 bases are TGTGCCAGCAGTCCTCGGGCCAAGCTTTACGAGCAGTACTTC.

In its sample, this clonotype was seen a few times. The chain couples TRBV9 to TRBJ2-7; 11 bases line up with TRBD2. Germline CDR1 SGDLS, CDR2 YYNGEE. The length of the CDR3 is 17 residues. J was trimmed by 4 bases and V by 4 bases; bases with no gene match: 13. In nucleotides, the CDR3 is TGTGCCAGCAGCCCGACGAGTGGGGGACTAGCGGAGTACGAGCAGTACTTC. It is translated as CASSPTSGGLAEYEQYF.

The rearrangement joins TRBV7-3 to TRBJ2-1; D gene uncertain. The germline V gene has CDR1 SGHTA and CDR2 FQGTGA. V lost 4 bases and J lost 11, with 12 bases in between. CDR3 size: 12 residues. As DNA, the CDR3 is TGTGCCAGCAGCTACCCCGGGTCTCAGCAGTTCTTC. Encoded protein: CASSYPGSQQFF.

The rearrangement joins TRBV7-8 to TRBJ2-7; 10 nucleotides match TRBD2. V was pared by 5 bases and J by 3 bases, with 13 bases of the junction left unmatched. Germline loops: CDR1 SGHVS, CDR2 FQNEAQ. The CDR3 runs 17 residues. CDR3 sequence reads: CASSPEPPTSGIYEQYF. As DNA, the CDR3 is TGTGCCAGCAGCCCCGAACCTCCAACTAGCGGGATCTACGAGCAGTACTTC.

This clonotype showed up just a few times. V and J are TRBV20-1 and TRBJ2-7; D gene unclear. Germline V gives CDR1 DFQATT, CDR2 SNEGSKA (reference sequence). Between the trimmed V and J ends, which lost 1 base and 3 bases, there was a span of 13 bases. This CDR3 region has 14 residues. The DNA of the CDR3 is TGCAGTGCTAGAGTACCAGAAGGAAACTACGAGCAGTACTTC. Its protein product is CSARVPEGNYEQYF.

The rearrangement links TRBV6-5 to TRBJ2-3; a weak D match, TRBD2 (6 bases). CDR1 is MNHEY and CDR2 is SVGAGI in the germline V gene. The CDR3 length is 15 residues. V was trimmed by 4 bases and J by 3 bases, leaving 14 bases between them. The CDR3 sequence is CASSSPGRGTDTQYF. Here the CDR3 DNA reads TGTGCCAGCAGTTCCCCGGGACGGGGGACAGATACGCAGTATTTT.

V usage is TRBV2 and J usage is TRBJ2-3; 14 bases fit TRBD2. The CDR3 has 15 residues. V lost 7 bases and J lost 3; bases outside the gene matches: 3. Germline loops: CDR1 SNHLY, CDR2 FYNNEI. Written as DNA, the CDR3 is TGTGCCAGCAATAGACTAGCGGGGGGGACAGATACGCAGTATTTT. It translates to CASNRLAGGTDTQYF.